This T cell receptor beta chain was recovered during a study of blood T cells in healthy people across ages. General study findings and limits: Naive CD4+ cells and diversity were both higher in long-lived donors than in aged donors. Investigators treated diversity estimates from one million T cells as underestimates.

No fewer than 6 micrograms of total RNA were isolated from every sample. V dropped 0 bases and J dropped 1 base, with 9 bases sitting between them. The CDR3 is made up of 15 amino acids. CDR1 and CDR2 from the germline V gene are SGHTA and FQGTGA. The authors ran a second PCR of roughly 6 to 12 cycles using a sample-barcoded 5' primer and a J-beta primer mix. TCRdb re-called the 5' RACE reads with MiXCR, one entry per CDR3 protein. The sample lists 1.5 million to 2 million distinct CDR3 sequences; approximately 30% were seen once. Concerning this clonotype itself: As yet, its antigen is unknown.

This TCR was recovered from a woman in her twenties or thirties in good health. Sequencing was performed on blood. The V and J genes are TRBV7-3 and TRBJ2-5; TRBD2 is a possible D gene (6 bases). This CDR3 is CASSLTGSGQETQYF. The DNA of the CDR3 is TGTGCCAGCAGCTTAACGGGTAGCGGCCAAGAGACCCAGTACTTC.